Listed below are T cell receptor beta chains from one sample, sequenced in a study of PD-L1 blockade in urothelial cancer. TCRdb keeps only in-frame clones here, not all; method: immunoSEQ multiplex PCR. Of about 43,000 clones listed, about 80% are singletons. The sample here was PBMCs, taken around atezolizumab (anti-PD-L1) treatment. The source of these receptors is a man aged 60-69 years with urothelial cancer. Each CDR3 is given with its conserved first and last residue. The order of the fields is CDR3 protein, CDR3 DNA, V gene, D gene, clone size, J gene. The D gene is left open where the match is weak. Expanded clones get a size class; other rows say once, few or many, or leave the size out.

CASSGREIDYGYTF,TGTGCCAGCAGCGGGAGGGAAATCGACTATGGCTACACCTTC,TRBV11-1,NA,NA,TRBJ1-2
CASRLPGTGAYEQYF,TGTGCCAGCAGACTCCCCGGGACAGGGGCCTACGAGCAGTACTTC,TRBV2,TRBD1,NA,TRBJ2-7
CASKRTGLSYNEQFF,TGTGCCAGCAAACGGACAGGGCTATCTTACAATGAGCAGTTCTTC,TRBV2,TRBD1,NA,TRBJ2-1
CASRPPLRVNEQFF,TGTGCCAGCAGGCCCCCCTTACGCGTCAATGAGCAGTTCTTC,TRBV28,NA,once,TRBJ2-1
CASSSVYPYNEQFF,TGTGCCAGCAGCTCAGTTTACCCTTACAATGAGCAGTTCTTC,TRBV9,NA,NA,TRBJ2-1
CASSYSGRTYEQYF,TGTGCCAGCAGTTACTCGGGGAGGACCTACGAGCAGTACTTC,TRBV6-5,NA,few,TRBJ2-7
CSVDRGTDTQYF,TGCAGCGTTGACAGGGGCACAGATACGCAGTATTTT,TRBV29-1,NA,NA,TRBJ2-3
CASSSRQWTEAFF,TGTGCCAGCAGCTCTCGACAGTGGACTGAAGCTTTCTTT,TRBV7-2,NA,NA,TRBJ1-1
CASSSSRGTAFYGYTF,TGTGCCAGCAGCTCCAGCCGGGGGACAGCCTTCTATGGCTACACCTTC,TRBV7-2,TRBD1,once,TRBJ1-2
CASRHDREPEAFF,TGTGCCAGCAGGCACGACAGGGAGCCTGAAGCTTTCTTT,TRBV6-5,TRBD1,NA,TRBJ1-1
CASYDRDRGPYEQYF,TGTGCCAGCTACGACCGGGACAGGGGACCCTACGAGCAGTACTTC,TRBV28,TRBD1,NA,TRBJ2-7
CASSSRDRGQYGYTF,TGTGCCAGCAGCTCCAGGGACAGGGGGCAATATGGCTACACCTTC,TRBV7-8,TRBD1,NA,TRBJ1-2
CASSLEQNQPQHF,TGTGCCAGCAGCTTAGAACAGAATCAGCCCCAGCATTTT,TRBV7-9,NA,NA,TRBJ1-5
CASSADLVGGGNGYTF,TGCGCCAGCAGCGCCGACCTGGTAGGGGGCGGGAATGGCTACACCTTC,TRBV5-1,TRBD1,NA,TRBJ1-2
CASSLVARTDTQYF,TGCGCCAGCAGCTTGGTGGCCAGGACAGATACGCAGTATTTT,TRBV5-1,NA,few,TRBJ2-3
CARSLGQNAYSNQPQHF,TGTGCCAGAAGCCTCGGACAGAACGCTTATAGCAATCAGCCCCAGCATTTT,TRBV5-3,NA,few,TRBJ1-5
CASSLYRDSGNTIYF,TGTGCCAGCAGTTTATACAGGGACTCTGGAAACACCATATATTTT,TRBV27,NA,NA,TRBJ1-3
CASNRGTARIYEQYF,TGTGCCAGCAACCGGGGGACAGCTCGAATTTACGAGCAGTACTTC,TRBV28,NA,NA,TRBJ2-7
CASSEKGTDKRPRETQYF,TGTGCCAGCAGTGAAAAAGGGACAGATAAACGTCCGCGGGAGACCCAGTACTTC,TRBV6-1,TRBD1,NA,TRBJ2-5
CASSLTGGILEQFF,TGCGCCAGCAGTTTGACAGGGGGCATTCTTGAGCAGTTCTTC,TRBV5-1,TRBD1,NA,TRBJ2-1
CASSITGQETQYF,TGTGCCAGCAGTATAACAGGGCAAGAGACCCAGTACTTC,TRBV28,NA,NA,TRBJ2-5
CASSLDREGQPQHF,TGTGCCAGCAGCTTGGACCGGGAGGGGCAGCCCCAGCATTTT,TRBV5-8,NA,NA,TRBJ1-5
CASSQVPPGTFSGNTIYF,TGCGCCAGCAGCCAAGTCCCGCCGGGTACCTTCTCTGGAAACACCATATATTTT,TRBV4-1,NA,NA,TRBJ1-3
CASRAFTDTQYF,TGCGCCAGCAGGGCCTTCACAGATACGCAGTATTTT,TRBV5-1,NA,NA,TRBJ2-3
CASSEPPYTGELFF,TGCGCCAGCAGTGAGCCCCCGTACACCGGGGAGCTGTTTTTT,TRBV10-2,NA,once,TRBJ2-2
CASSPRWRGLPKEQYF,TGTGCCAGCAGCCCCAGGTGGCGGGGGCTTCCTAAGGAGCAGTACTTC,TRBV13,NA,NA,TRBJ2-7
CASSPGDRLEAWDEQFF,TGTGCCAGCAGCCCAGGGGACAGACTTGAAGCATGGGATGAGCAGTTCTTC,TRBV7-8,TRBD1,NA,TRBJ2-1
CSGRTGPDTQYF,TGCAGCGGACGGACAGGGCCAGATACGCAGTATTTT,TRBV29-1,TRBD1,NA,TRBJ2-3
CASSLGLAGVDTQYF,TGTGCCAGCAGCTTAGGGCTAGCGGGGGTGGATACGCAGTATTTT,TRBV7-2,TRBD2,NA,TRBJ2-3
CAWAVRDRALSGNTIYF,TGTGCCTGGGCGGTTCGCGACAGGGCACTGTCTGGAAACACCATATATTTT,TRBV30,TRBD1,NA,TRBJ1-3
CAWSEGRENTEAFF,TGTGCCTGGAGTGAAGGGCGGGAGAACACTGAAGCTTTCTTT,TRBV30,NA,NA,TRBJ1-1
CASSLLAVRTDTQYF,TGTGCCAGCAGTTTACTAGCGGTCCGCACAGATACGCAGTATTTT,TRBV27,TRBD2,NA,TRBJ2-3
CASSLQGTGELFF,TGCGCCAGCAGCTTACAGGGTACCGGGGAGCTGTTTTTT,TRBV5-1,NA,NA,TRBJ2-2
CASSLRQANTEAFF,TGTGCCAGCAGTTTACGGCAGGCGAACACTGAAGCTTTCTTT,TRBV27,NA,NA,TRBJ1-1
CASSGGGPGDNEQYF,TGTGCCAGCAGTGGCGGGGGGCCGGGGGACAACGAGCAGTACTTC,TRBV28,TRBD2,NA,TRBJ2-7
CAWSRTGTYGYTF,TGTGCCTGGAGTCGGACAGGGACCTATGGCTACACCTTC,TRBV30,TRBD1,few,TRBJ1-2